This T cell receptor (beta chain) stems from a study of cytomegalovirus exposure and HLA in healthy donors. General study results and limits: The dataset shows that most TCR sequences were rare, while some public TCRs occurred in many donors. What a later analysis reportedly showed was that an Asian-associated ancestry cluster had fewer N-insertions than the roughly 670-donor mean.

This PCR relied on a set of 60 Vbeta primers and 13 Jbeta primers. Libraries were prepared by immunoSEQ multiplex PCR; TCRdb keeps only in-frame clonotypes and omits some of them. The sample yields about 120,000 clones, 15% seen once. The donors gave bone marrow, and they were healthy. This clone was seen more than once but under ten times. The antigen remains undetermined. The CDR3 consists of 12 residues. Germline CDR1 reads MGHDK; CDR2 reads SYGVNS. The ends were cut back, 5 bases at V and 2 bases at J, with 7 bases in the middle. This clonotype was obtained from a young woman in good health and CMV-seronegative. Source material: PBMCs. V and J are TRBV25-1 and TRBJ2-7, with D tentatively TRBD2 (5 bases). The CDR3 reads CASSLGAYEQYF. CDR3 nucleotide sequence: TGTGCCAGCAGTTTGGGAGCCTACGAGCAGTACTTC.